Reported below is one TCR beta chain. Its antigen is unknown. This sample was taken from a study of somatic mutations in cytotoxic T cells in rheumatoid arthritis. The study's findings and limits: The slight TRBV07 underrepresentation in rheumatoid arthritis patients received no adjustment for multiple comparisons. Any difference in CD8+ T-cell clonality between patients who had rheumatoid arthritis and healthy controls who were age-matched was not statistically significant.

CD4+ cells and CD8+ cells were each obtained through positive magnetic bead selection, and their purity was assessed by flow cytometry. Only in-frame clones appear in the TCRdb table, and some are missing; sequencing was by immunoSEQ multiplex PCR. The repertoire holds some 8,700 clones, with more than 60% as singletons. CDR1 is SGHAT and CDR2 is FQNNGV in the germline V gene. V gave up 5 bases and J gave up 0 bases, with 7 bases separating them. This CDR3 has 13 residues. The receptor was derived from an adult with rheumatoid arthritis. Source material: CD8+ T cells sorted from blood. The chain links TRBV11-2 to TRBJ2-5; D gene ambiguous. For the CDR3, the DNA is TGTGCCAGCAGCCTTTCGTACCAAGAGACCCAGTACTTC. Protein sequence: CASSLSYQETQYF.